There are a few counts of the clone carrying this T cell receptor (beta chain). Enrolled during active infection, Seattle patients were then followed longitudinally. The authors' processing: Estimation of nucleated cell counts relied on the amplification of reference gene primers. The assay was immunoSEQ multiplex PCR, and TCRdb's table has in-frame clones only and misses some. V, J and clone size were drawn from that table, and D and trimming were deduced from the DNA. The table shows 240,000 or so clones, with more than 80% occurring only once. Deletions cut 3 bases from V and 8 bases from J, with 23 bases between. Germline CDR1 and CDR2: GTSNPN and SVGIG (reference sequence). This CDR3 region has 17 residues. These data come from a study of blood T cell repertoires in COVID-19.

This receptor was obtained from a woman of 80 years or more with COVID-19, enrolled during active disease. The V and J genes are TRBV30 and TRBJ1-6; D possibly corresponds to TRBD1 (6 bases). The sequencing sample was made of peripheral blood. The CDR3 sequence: CAWSLDQGFEGDSPLHF. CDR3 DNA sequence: TGTGCCTGGAGCCTAGACCAGGGGTTCGAGGGGGATTCACCCCTCCACTTT.